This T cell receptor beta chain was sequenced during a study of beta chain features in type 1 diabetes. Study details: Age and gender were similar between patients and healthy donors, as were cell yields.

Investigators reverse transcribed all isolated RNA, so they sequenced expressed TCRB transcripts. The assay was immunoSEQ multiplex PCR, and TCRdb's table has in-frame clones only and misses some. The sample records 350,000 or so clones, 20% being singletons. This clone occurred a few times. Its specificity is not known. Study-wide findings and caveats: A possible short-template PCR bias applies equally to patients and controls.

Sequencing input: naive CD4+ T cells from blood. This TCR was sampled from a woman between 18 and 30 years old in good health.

The CDR3, as DNA: TGTGCCAGCAGCTTGGACCAGAACCCTGGAAACACCATATATTTT. Protein sequence: CASSLDQNPGNTIYF. The rearrangement uses TRBV5-4 and TRBJ1-3; D call uncertain. Germline V gene lookup returns CDR1 SGHNT and CDR2 YYREEE (reference sequence). V lost 0 bases and J 2 bases, leaving 9 bases between the germline ends. The CDR3 totals 15 residues.